This TCR beta chain was found in a study of shared clonotypes between healthy human individuals. About the study: Three plates were used per donor for CD4 naive, three for CD4 memory, two for CD8 naive and one for CD8 memory.

Running of the assay took place at deep level. Libraries were prepared by immunoSEQ multiplex PCR; TCRdb keeps only in-frame clonotypes and omits some of them. The sample has around 100,000 clones; around 67% are singletons. CDR3 length equals 17 residues. The chain recombines TRBV21-1 with TRBJ1-2. TRBV21-1 is noted as a pseudogene. Sequencing was performed on memory CD8+ T cells sorted from blood. Subset in this sample: CD45RO+ cells pooled with CCR7-negative TemRA cells. The sequence was collected from a man aged 25 to 45 in good health. The CDR3 protein is CASSKRMSQAGGYGYTF. DNA for the CDR3: TGTGCCAGCAGCAAACGGATGAGTCAGGCAGGAGGGTATGGCTACACCTTC.